The 27 T cell receptor beta chains below come from one sample, sequenced in a study of T cell repertoires in cytomegalovirus infection. MiXCR was run by TCRdb on the reads, yielding one entry per CDR3 protein. The table records nearly 450,000 distinct CDR3 sequences, about 33% of them present only once. Input material: PBMCs. The receptors derive from a human donor in good health (CMV status not recorded). Some clones in this sample may be carry-over from other donors' samples.

This clonotype has more than one count but fewer than ten. The rearrangement links TRBV19 to TRBJ1-4; 7 nucleotides match TRBD1. V lost 5 bases, J lost 6 bases, and 9 bases stayed unmatched. The CDR3 has 15 residues. In germline, CDR1 is LNHDA, CDR2 SQIVND (reference sequence). The CDR3 coding sequence is TGTGCCAGTAGTGCGTCGGGGCAGGGGGATGAAAAACTGTTTTTT. Its protein is CASSASGQGDEKLFF.

This chain uses TRBV3-1 with TRBJ1-6; D is uncertain. CDR3 length equals 16 residues. V dropped 2 bases and J dropped 6 bases, with 14 bases sitting between them. The germline V gene has CDR1 LGHDT and CDR2 YNNKEL (reference sequence). CDR3 protein: CASSQLGGRFNSPLHF. DNA for the CDR3: TGTGCCAGCAGCCAATTAGGCGGCAGATTTAATTCACCCCTCCACTTT.

The chain employs TRBV11-1 and TRBJ2-5; D is perhaps TRBD1 (5 bases). The CDR3 is 16 residues long. CDR1 SGHAT and CDR2 FQDESV come from the germline V gene (reference sequence). V was shortened by 6 bases and J by 2 bases, with 19 bases between the two germline ends. DNA of the CDR3: TGTGCCAGCAGTCGCAGGGTGGGGAAGCATCAAGAGACCCAGTACTTC. This codes for CASSRRVGKHQETQYF.

J is TRBJ2-5 and V is TRBV27; D not certain. CDR3 length: 15 residues. The germline V gene encodes CDR1 MNHEY and CDR2 SMNVEV (reference sequence). V dropped 0 bases and J dropped 6 bases, with 14 bases sitting between them. Written as DNA, the CDR3 is TGTGCCAGCAGTTTATCTCTGTCTAGTCTCCAGACCCAGTACTTC. Translated, it gives CASSLSLSSLQTQYF.

Concerning this clonotype itself: One base away lies a much larger clone, so this may be a sequencing read error. The chain joins TRBV7-2 to TRBJ1-1, with D perhaps TRBD1 (6 bases). CDR1 and CDR2 (germline): SGHTA, FQGNSA. Trimming left V 1 base short and J 4 bases short, with 13 bases between. The CDR3 spans 15 residues. The CDR3, as DNA: TGTGCCAGCAGCTTAGAAGGGAGGGGGTGCACTGAAGCTTTCTTT. Encoded protein: CASSLEGRGCTEAFF.

This clonotype came up many times. This sequence joins TRBV7-9 and TRBJ2-7; TRBD1 aligns across 7 bases. Germline loops: CDR1 SEHNR, CDR2 FQNEAQ (reference sequence). Trimming cost V 7 bases and J 6 bases; bases outside gene matches: 15. The CDR3 consists of 15 residues. In DNA, the CDR3 is TGTGCCAGCACCCCATGGGGTCAGGGGGTAAGCGAGCAGTACTTC. Protein sequence: CASTPWGQGVSEQYF.

V gene TRBV24-1 combines with J gene TRBJ2-3; 12 bases line up with TRBD2. J gave up 5 bases and V 0 bases, and 8 bases lay outside the gene matches. The CDR3 runs 18 residues. The germline CDR1 and CDR2 sequences are KGHDR and SFDVKD. CDR3 in DNA: TGTGCCACCAGTGATTTGATTTCCCTAGCGGGGGGGCAAGATACGCAGTATTTT. As protein: CATSDLISLAGGQDTQYF.

This clonotype was seen a few times. This chain connects TRBV18 to TRBJ2-7; perhaps D is TRBD1 or TRBD2 (5 bases each). Germline V gene data show CDR1 as KGHSH and CDR2 as LQKENI. The CDR3 extends over 14 amino acids. The V end was cut by 3 bases, the J end by 7 bases, with 16 bases between. CDR3 amino acids: CASSPYTRGEEQYF. The CDR3 coding sequence is TGTGCCAGCTCACCTTACACGAGGGGTGAAGAGCAGTACTTC.

The chain couples TRBV7-9 to TRBJ1-5; D is uncertain. The CDR3 sequence is 14 residues long. The V end was cut by 1 base, the J end by 11 bases, with 15 bases between. From germline, CDR1 is SEHNR and CDR2 FQNEAQ (reference sequence). CDR3 protein: CASSLVPEESAQHF. CDR3 nucleotide sequence: TGTGCCAGCAGCTTAGTTCCAGAGGAATCAGCCCAGCATTTT. Looking up the rest from reference TRBV7-9 and TRBJ1-5 gives the full variable domain: DTGVSQNPRHKITKRGQNVTFRCDPISEHNRLYWYRQTLGQGPEFLTYFQNEAQLEKSRLLSDRFSAERPKGSFSTLEIQRTEQGDSAMYLCASSLVPEESAQHFGDGTRLSIL.

This chain joins TRBV19 and TRBJ1-2; D is unresolved. The length of the CDR3 is 14 residues. Germline assignment: CDR1 LNHDA and CDR2 SQIVND (reference sequence). V was clipped by 5 bases and J by 6 bases, with 16 bases between them. The CDR3 sequence is CASSEPEKRNGYTF. The CDR3 DNA sequence: TGTGCCAGTAGTGAACCCGAGAAGCGGAATGGCTACACCTTC.

This clonotype was detected ten times or more. The CDR3 coding sequence is TGTGCCAGCAGCCGGACAGGGGCTCCGCTAGATGGCTACACCTTC. Translating it yields CASSRTGAPLDGYTF. The chain carries TRBV7-2 and TRBJ1-2, with TRBD1 matching over 9 bases. Germline V gene data show CDR1 as SGHTA and CDR2 as FQGNSA. The CDR3 has 15 residues. V dropped 5 bases and J dropped 6; count of bases not matched to a gene: 10.

This clonotype was picked up a small number of times. A read error may explain this, as a much larger clone is one base away. The rearrangement joins TRBV7-8 to TRBJ2-1, with D tentatively TRBD2 (7 bases). The CDR3 spans 20 residues. Trimming left V 4 bases short and J 5 bases short, with 30 bases between. Germline lookup yields CDR1 SGHVS and CDR2 FQNEAQ. CDR3 amino acids: CASSSPRTIGGPIFNNEQFF. CDR3 nucleotides: TGTGCCAGCAGCTCTCCTAGGACTATCGGGGGGCCGATCTTCAACAATGAGCAGTTCTTC.

The DNA of the CDR3 is TGTGCCAGCAGTGAACCCCCGCGAGGATCTTTCTTT. Amino acid sequence: CASSEPPRGSFF. V is TRBV6-1 and J is TRBJ1-1, with no clear D. Germline V gene data show CDR1 as MNHNS and CDR2 as SASEGT. V shed 2 bases and J shed 12 bases, with 13 bases lying between them. This CDR3 is built from 12 residues.

The sample holds a few counts of this clonotype. The CDR3 region has the DNA TGCGCCAGCAGCCCCCGGGCCCGGGTTCGAGAGACCCAGTACTTC. Protein sequence: CASSPRARVRETQYF. The V and J genes are TRBV4-1 and TRBJ2-5, with D uncertain. Looked up from germline, CDR1 is MGHRA and CDR2 is YSYEKL. Trimming removed 4 bases at V and 4 bases at J, with 16 bases between. The CDR3 is 15 amino acids.

This clonotype was seen repeatedly, ten times or more. The genes are TRBV7-9 and TRBJ2-3; TRBD2 agrees at 8 bases. There are 14 residues in the CDR3. V lost 5 bases, J lost 2 bases, and 3 bases stayed unmatched. The germline gives CDR1 SEHNR, CDR2 FQNEAQ (reference sequence). DNA of the CDR3: TGTGCCAGCAGCCCGGGGGGGCCCACAGATACGCAGTATTTT. Translated: CASSPGGPTDTQYF.

This clonotype was observed at least ten times. The chain joins TRBV5-6 to TRBJ1-4, with D uncertain. The V gene's germline CDR1 is SGHDT and CDR2 YYEEEE. V was clipped by 4 bases and J by 5 bases, with 15 bases between them. CDR3 length: 15 residues. The CDR3, as DNA: TGTGCCAGCAGCCCGGACCCAGGCCCAAATGAAAAACTGTTTTTT. Protein product: CASSPDPGPNEKLFF.

This clonotype was counted a few times. The V call is TRBV15, the J call TRBJ1-5; D is unclear. The germline CDR1 and CDR2 sequences are LNHNV and YYDKDF (reference sequence). The CDR3 length is 15 residues. Deletions cut 0 bases from V and 7 bases from J, with 13 bases between. The CDR3 DNA reads TGTGCCACCAGCAGAGATTCGGGAGGTGGGCAGCCCCAGCATTTT. Its protein product is CATSRDSGGGQPQHF. Full variable domain (missing parts from reference TRBV15 and TRBJ1-5): DAMVIQNPRYQVTQFGKPVTLSCSQTLNHNVMYWYQQKSSQAPKLLFHYYDKDFNNEADTPDNFQSRRPNTSFCFLDIRSPGLGDTAMYLCATSRDSGGGQPQHFGDGTRLSIL.

This clonotype was recorded a few times. A read error may account for a junction end that differs from germline. The CDR3 DNA sequence: TGTGCCAGCAGCTTATCGGTGGAAGCGGGCTACACCTTC. Encoded protein: CASSLSVEAGYTF. This chain links TRBV27 with TRBJ1-2; D is undetermined. The CDR3 consists of 13 residues. Germline CDR1 MNHEY, CDR2 SMNVEV (reference sequence).

V usage is TRBV12-5 and J usage is TRBJ1-2; 8 nucleotides agree with TRBD1. The CDR3 totals 17 residues. Per germline, CDR1 LGHNT and CDR2 FRNRAP. V shed 0 bases and J 2 bases; nucleotides not matched to a gene: 8. CDR3 in amino acids: CASGLVQTGGSNYGYTF. The CDR3 DNA sequence: TGTGCTAGTGGTTTGGTACAAACAGGGGGTTCCAACTATGGCTACACCTTC.

The chain carries TRBV6-6 and TRBJ2-3; D unresolved. CDR1 is MNHNY, CDR2 SVGAGI, per germline (reference sequence). V lost 6 bases, J lost 0 bases, and 13 bases lay in between. The CDR3 spans 15 residues. CDR3 protein: CASRPYTPSTDTQYF. CDR3 DNA: TGTGCCAGCAGACCCTACACGCCTAGCACAGATACGCAGTATTTT.

This clonotype was recorded at least ten times. This chain joins TRBV7-8 and TRBJ1-6, with D perhaps TRBD1 (6 bases). V lost 5 bases to trimming and J lost 9 bases, with 17 bases between them. Germline assignment: CDR1 SGHVS and CDR2 FQNEAQ. The CDR3 is made up of 15 amino acids. CDR3 sequence: CASSAYTGLGSPLHF. CDR3 in DNA: TGTGCCAGCAGCGCGTATACAGGGTTGGGTTCACCCCTCCACTTT.

This clonotype was recorded many times. The rearrangement joins TRBV7-6 to TRBJ2-5; 8 nucleotides line up with TRBD2. CDR1 is SGHVS and CDR2 is FNYEAQ in the germline V gene. V lost 3 bases, J lost 5 bases, and 5 bases stayed unmatched. The CDR3 extends over 14 amino acids. The CDR3 nucleotides read TGTGCCAGCAGCTTCGCGGGGGGCGCGGAGACCCAGTACTTC. Protein sequence: CASSFAGGAETQYF.

Many counts were recorded for this clonotype. V is TRBV12-3 or TRBV12-4 and J is TRBJ1-4; D uncertain. CDR3 length: 15 residues. The germline V and J ends were trimmed by 3 bases and 5 bases, with 13 bases remaining between them. The CDR3 reads CASSFRTGANEKLFF. As DNA, the CDR3 is TGTGCCAGCAGTTTCAGGACGGGAGCCAATGAAAAACTGTTTTTT.

The gene calls are TRBV4-3 and TRBJ1-2; D might be TRBD1 (6 bases). The CDR3 covers 16 residues. Trimming left V 1 base short and J 2 bases short, with 14 bases between. In germline, CDR1 is LGHNA, CDR2 YSLEER. CDR3 residues: CASSQVLGGGNYGYTF. The CDR3, as DNA: TGCGCCAGCAGCCAAGTTCTGGGGGGGGGCAACTATGGCTACACCTTC.

The chain's CDR3 is CASSSGLPYEQYF. The CDR3 nucleotides read TGTGCCAGCAGTTCAGGACTCCCCTACGAGCAGTACTTC. V usage is TRBV28 and J usage is TRBJ2-7, with D possibly being TRBD2 (5 bases). Germline V gene data show CDR1 as MDHEN and CDR2 as SYDVKM. The CDR3 has 13 residues. The V end was cut by 4 bases, the J end by 2 bases, with 9 bases between.

This clonotype has a count of ten or more. This chain connects TRBV7-8 to TRBJ1-1, with TRBD1 matching 11 bases. Germline loops: CDR1 SGHVS, CDR2 FQNEAQ. The CDR3 extends over 15 amino acids. Losses at the gene ends were 4 bases for V and 12 bases for J; bases not matched to a gene: 13. CDR3 coding DNA: TGTGCCAGCAGCTCCTGGGACAGGGGGGAGGTCTCAACTTTCTTT. Encoded protein: CASSSWDRGEVSTFF.

This clonotype was counted only a few times. The chain employs TRBV5-4 and TRBJ2-5; possibly TRBD2 for D (7 bases). V was clipped by 6 bases and J by 1 base, with 16 bases between them. In germline, CDR1 is SGHNT, CDR2 YYREEE (reference sequence). The CDR3 runs to 15 residues. CDR3 in DNA: TGTGCCAGCACCAAAAGGGGGGGTACCCAAGAGACCCAGTACTTC. Its protein product is CASTKRGGTQETQYF.